This TCR beta chain stems from a study of control samples from healthy donors and cancer patients. The CDR3 is 13 residues long. CDR1 MNHNY and CDR2 SVGAGI come from the germline V gene (reference sequence). V dropped 9 bases and J dropped 5; count of bases not matched to a gene: 7. Profiling relied on immunoSEQ multiplex PCR, and the TCRdb table lists in-frame clones only, not all of them. The sample records about 110,000 clones, around 89% being singletons. The chain uses TRBV6-6 and TRBJ2-7, with 10 bases that match TRBD2. Sequencing was carried out using blood. This TCR was recovered from a woman in her 50s in good health. CDR3 loop: CASRAGGLHEQYV. DNA of the CDR3: TGTGCCAGTCGAGCGGGAGGGTTACACGAGCAGTACGTC.